This T cell receptor beta chain was observed in a study of blood T cell repertoires in COVID-19. For the study at large: Acute and convalescent COVID-19 samples came from the United States, Italy and Spain. T cells, B-cell-depleted T cells, or PBMCs supplied cDNA or gDNA.

The V segment lost 0 bases and the J segment 6 bases; nucleotides outside the gene matches: 2. The CDR3 loop spans 14 amino acids. CDR1 is SGHKS, CDR2 YYEKEE, per germline (reference sequence). This clone has just a few counts. The data were produced by immunoSEQ multiplex PCR, yet TCRdb's version contains in-frame clones alone and is incomplete. The sample includes around 32,000 clones, 80% to 90% of them seen just once. The specimen was peripheral blood. This receptor was taken from a woman aged 80 or over with active or convalescent COVID-19. The V call is TRBV5-5, the J call TRBJ1-3; TRBD1 matches at 8 bases. The DNA of the CDR3 is TGTGCCAGCAGCTTGGGGACAGGGATAAACACCATATATTTT. Protein: CASSLGTGINTIYF.